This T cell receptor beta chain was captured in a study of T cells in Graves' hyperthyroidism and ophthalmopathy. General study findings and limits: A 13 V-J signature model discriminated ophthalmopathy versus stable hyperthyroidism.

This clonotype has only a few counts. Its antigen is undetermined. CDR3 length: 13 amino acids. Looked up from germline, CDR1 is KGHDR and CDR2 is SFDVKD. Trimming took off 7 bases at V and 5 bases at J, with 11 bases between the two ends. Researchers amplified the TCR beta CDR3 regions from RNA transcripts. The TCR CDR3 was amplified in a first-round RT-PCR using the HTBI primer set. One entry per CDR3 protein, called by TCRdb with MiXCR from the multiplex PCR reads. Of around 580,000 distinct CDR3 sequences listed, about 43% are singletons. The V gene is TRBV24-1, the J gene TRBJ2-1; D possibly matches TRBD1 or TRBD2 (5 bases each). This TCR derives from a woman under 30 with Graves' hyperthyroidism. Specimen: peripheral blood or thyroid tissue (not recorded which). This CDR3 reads CATRGDGDNEQFF. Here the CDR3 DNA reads TGTGCCACCAGGGGGGACGGCGACAATGAGCAGTTCTTC.